This T cell receptor (beta chain) was captured by sequencing in a study of blood T cell repertoires in COVID-19. From germline, CDR1 is MNHEY and CDR2 SVGAGI. V gave up 5 bases and J gave up 4 bases, with 8 bases separating them. CDR3 length equals 12 residues. Only in-frame clones appear in the TCRdb table, and some are missing; sequencing was by immunoSEQ multiplex PCR. Of fewer than 130,000 clones listed, around 87% were seen once; the top ten hold around 32%. This clonotype originated in a woman of 80 years or more with acute or convalescent COVID-19. Sample: peripheral blood. The chain uses TRBV6-5 and TRBJ1-1; D ambiguous. The CDR3 is CASSLLLTEAFF. The DNA of the CDR3 is TGTGCCAGCAGTCTCCTTCTCACTGAAGCTTTCTTT.